The 4 T cell receptor beta chains reported below all come from one sample, sequenced in a study of T cells in Graves' hyperthyroidism and ophthalmopathy. TCR beta CDR3 sequences were amplified from RNA transcripts. Initially, a first-round RT-PCR of the TCR CDR3 employed the HTBI primer set. Using its own MiXCR run on the multiplex PCR reads, TCRdb lists one record per CDR3 protein. The sample records some 380,000 distinct CDR3 sequences, less than 15% being singletons. Sequencing was done on a sample of blood. The source of these receptors is a man aged 30-40 years with Graves' hyperthyroidism that later progressed to Graves' ophthalmopathy.

This clonotype has only a few counts. This chain links TRBV6-1 with TRBJ2-7, with D possibly being TRBD1 (8 bases). This CDR3 spans 14 amino acids. Germline V gene sequence: CDR1 MNHNS, CDR2 SASEGT. The germline V and J ends were trimmed by 7 bases and 3 bases, with 16 bases remaining between them. In DNA, the CDR3 is TGTGCCAGCATGAATACAGGGGGGGACTACGAGCAGTACTTC. Its protein product is CASMNTGGDYEQYF.

This chain joins TRBV6-1 and TRBJ1-5, with no clear D. The CDR3 totals 13 residues. Germline CDR1 is MNHNS and CDR2 is SASEGT. The germline V and J ends were trimmed by 3 bases and 9 bases, with 12 bases remaining between them. CDR3 nucleotides: TGTGCCAGCAGTGATGAGCGTATGGGGCCCCAGCATTTT. Its protein is CASSDERMGPQHF.

Ten or more counts support this clonotype. The chain carries TRBV4-1 and TRBJ2-7; 7 bases match TRBD1. Germline V gene lookup returns CDR1 MGHRA and CDR2 YSYEKL. CDR3 length: 15 amino acids. V gave up 3 bases and J gave up 1 base; unmatched junction bases: 6. CDR3 nucleotides: TGCGCCAGCAGCCAGAAGGGGACAGAATCCTACGAGCAGTACTTC. This gives the protein CASSQKGTESYEQYF.

This clonotype appeared many times. This chain joins TRBV27 and TRBJ1-6, with D possibly TRBD1 on 6 matching bases. The length of the CDR3 is 14 residues. V lost 4 bases and J 7 bases, leaving 11 bases between the germline ends. CDR1 and CDR2 from the germline V gene are MNHEY and SMNVEV (reference sequence). The CDR3 region is CASSYGQLNSPLHF. CDR3 DNA: TGTGCCAGCAGTTATGGACAGCTCAATTCACCCCTCCACTTT.